The text below deals with one TCR beta chain. Study processing details: The assay estimated nucleated cells by amplifying reference gene primers. The assay was immunoSEQ multiplex PCR, and TCRdb's table has in-frame clones only and misses some. The D gene and trimming were derived from the DNA, and the V and J assignments and clone size from that table. The data hold about 480,000 clones, with 88% observed a single time. The data originate from a study of blood T cell repertoires in COVID-19. Study information: Acute and convalescent COVID-19 samples came from the United States, Italy and Spain. Sources were T cells, B-cell-depleted T cells, or PBMCs; the material itself was cDNA or gDNA.

Followed over time, Seattle patients had been enrolled while infection was active. Looked up from germline, CDR1 is KGHDR and CDR2 is SFDVKD. V lost 3 bases and J lost 3, with 13 bases in between. CDR3 length: 15 amino acids. The receptor comes from a woman aged 45-60 years with COVID-19, enrolled during active disease. What was sequenced was peripheral blood. The rearrangement links TRBV24-1 to TRBJ1-2; tentative D call: TRBD1 (5 bases). The CDR3 DNA is TGTGCCACCAGTGATACGACAGACCCGGACTATGGCTACACCTTC. It codes for CATSDTTDPDYGYTF.